This TCR beta chain derives from a study of cytomegalovirus exposure and HLA in healthy donors. Study overall: Counted in an early data release were about 85 million unique TCRs from HLA-typed donors.

A word on this clone: The antigen is unknown.

The study's findings and limits: Presence/absence analyses assumed roughly uniform sequencing depth across donors, which may not hold. A highly shared variant cluster was judged a likely technical artifact. Later on, an analysis found that several of the most significant clusters appeared to be linked to common viral pathogens, which included parvovirus B19.

The V segment lost 6 bases and the J segment 11 bases; nucleotides outside the gene matches: 17. Germline V gives CDR1 SNHLY, CDR2 FYNNEI. The CDR3 is 16 residues long. Primers included in the PCR were 60 Vbeta and 13 Jbeta primers. Sequenced by immunoSEQ multiplex PCR; TCRdb stores in-frame clones only, minus some. The sample has about 110,000 clones; about 71% are singletons. Material for sequencing was PBMCs. This chain uses TRBV2 with TRBJ2-1, with 9 bases lining up with TRBD2. The sequence was obtained from a boy younger than 18 in good health and CMV-seronegative. The CDR3 here is CASSPPLAGKWGKQFF. The CDR3 region has the DNA TGTGCCAGCAGCCCCCCCCTAGCGGGGAAATGGGGGAAGCAGTTCTTC.